This paragraph reports one T cell receptor (beta chain). Its specificity is unknown. In the PCR, 60 Vbeta and 13 Jbeta primers were used. The table came from immunoSEQ multiplex PCR; TCRdb's copy has only in-frame clones and leaves some out. The table lists around 140,000 clones, about 74% of them singletons, with 0.94% in the top ten. V shed 2 bases, J shed 4 bases, and the junction held 6 bases outside the gene matches. The CDR3 extends over 16 amino acids. Germline CDR1 reads SGHTA; CDR2 reads FQGNSA. The entry originates in a study of cytomegalovirus exposure and HLA in healthy donors. Study results and limitations: TRBV6-2, TRBV6-3 and some other V segments were unresolvable in 87-base-pair reads. HLA-A and HLA-B allele assignments for most subjects were reportedly predicted accurately using TCR beta sequences.

Sequencing was performed on PBMCs. The sequence came from a woman aged 55-70 years in good health and CMV-seronegative. V gene TRBV7-2 combines with J gene TRBJ2-3; 10 bases agree with TRBD2. CDR3 in amino acids: CASSLSGRARADTQYF. CDR3 bases: TGTGCCAGCAGCTTAAGCGGGAGGGCCCGGGCAGATACGCAGTATTTT.